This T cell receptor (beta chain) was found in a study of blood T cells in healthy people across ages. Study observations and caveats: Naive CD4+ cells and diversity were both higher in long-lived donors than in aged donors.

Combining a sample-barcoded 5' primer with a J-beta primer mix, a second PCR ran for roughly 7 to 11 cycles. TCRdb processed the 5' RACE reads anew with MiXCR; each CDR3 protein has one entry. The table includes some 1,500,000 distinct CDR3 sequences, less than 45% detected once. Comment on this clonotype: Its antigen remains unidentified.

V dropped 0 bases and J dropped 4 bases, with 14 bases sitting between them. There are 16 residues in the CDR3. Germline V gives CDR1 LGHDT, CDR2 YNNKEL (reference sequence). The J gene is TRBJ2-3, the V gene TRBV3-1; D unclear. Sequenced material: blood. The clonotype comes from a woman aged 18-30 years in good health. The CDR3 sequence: CASSQDVRTGSDTQYF. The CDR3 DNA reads TGTGCCAGCAGCCAAGATGTAAGAACTGGCTCAGATACGCAGTATTTT.